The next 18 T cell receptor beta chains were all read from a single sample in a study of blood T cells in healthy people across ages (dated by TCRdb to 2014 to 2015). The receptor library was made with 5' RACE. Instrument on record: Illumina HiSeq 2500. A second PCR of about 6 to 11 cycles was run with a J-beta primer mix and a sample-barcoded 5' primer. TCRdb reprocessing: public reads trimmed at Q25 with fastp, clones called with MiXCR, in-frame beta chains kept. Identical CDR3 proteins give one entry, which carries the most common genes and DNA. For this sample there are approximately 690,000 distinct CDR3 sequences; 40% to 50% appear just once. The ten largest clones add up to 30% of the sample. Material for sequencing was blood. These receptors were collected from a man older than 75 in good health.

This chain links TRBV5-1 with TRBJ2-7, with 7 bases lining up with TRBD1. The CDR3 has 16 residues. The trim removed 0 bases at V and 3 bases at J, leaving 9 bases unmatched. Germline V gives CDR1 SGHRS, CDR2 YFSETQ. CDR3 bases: TGCGCCAGCAGCTTGGTTGGGACAGCCGAAGGCTACGAGCAGTACTTC. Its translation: CASSLVGTAEGYEQYF.

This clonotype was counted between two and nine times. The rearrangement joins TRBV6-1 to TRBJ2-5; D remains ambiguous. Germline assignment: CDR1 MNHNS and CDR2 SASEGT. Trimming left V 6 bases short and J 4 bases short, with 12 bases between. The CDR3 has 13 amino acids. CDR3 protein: CASRSPSVETQYF. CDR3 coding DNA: TGTGCCAGCAGGAGCCCCTCCGTAGAGACCCAGTACTTC.

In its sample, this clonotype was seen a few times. CDR3 residues: CASRDLSGYTF. CDR3 sequence (DNA): TGTGCCAGCAGGGATTTAAGTGGCTACACCTTC. The chain uses TRBV7-3 and TRBJ1-2; D is unresolved. The V and J ends lost 6 bases and 7 bases respectively, with 9 bases between them. CDR1 is SGHTA, CDR2 FQGTGA, per germline. The CDR3 covers 11 residues.

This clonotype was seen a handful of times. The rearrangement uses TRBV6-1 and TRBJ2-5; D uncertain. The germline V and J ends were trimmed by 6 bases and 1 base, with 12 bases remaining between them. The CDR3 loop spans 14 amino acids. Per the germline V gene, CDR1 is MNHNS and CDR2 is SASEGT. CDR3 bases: TGTGCCAGCAGCGCAGACCGGAGCCAAGAGACCCAGTACTTC. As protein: CASSADRSQETQYF.

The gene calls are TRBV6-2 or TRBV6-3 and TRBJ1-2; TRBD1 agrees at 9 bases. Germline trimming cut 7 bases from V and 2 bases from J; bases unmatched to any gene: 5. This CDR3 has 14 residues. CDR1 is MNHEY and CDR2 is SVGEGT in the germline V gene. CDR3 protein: CASNKGQGNYGYTF. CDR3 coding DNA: TGTGCCAGCAATAAAGGACAGGGGAACTATGGCTACACCTTC.

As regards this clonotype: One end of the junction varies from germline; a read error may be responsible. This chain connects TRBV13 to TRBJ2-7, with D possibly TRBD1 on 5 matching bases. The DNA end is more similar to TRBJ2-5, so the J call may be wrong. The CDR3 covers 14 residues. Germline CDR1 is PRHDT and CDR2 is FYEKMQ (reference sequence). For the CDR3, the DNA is TGTGCCAGCGGCTTAGAGCCGACAGAAGAGACCCAGTACTTC. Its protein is CASGLEPTEETQYF.

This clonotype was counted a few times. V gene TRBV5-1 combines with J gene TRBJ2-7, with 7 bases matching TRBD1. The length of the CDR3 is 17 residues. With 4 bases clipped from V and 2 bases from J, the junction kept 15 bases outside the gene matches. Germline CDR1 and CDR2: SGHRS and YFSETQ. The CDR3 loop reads CASSEPGQRALTYEQYF. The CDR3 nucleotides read TGCGCCAGCAGCGAGCCGGGACAGAGAGCCCTCACCTACGAGCAGTACTTC.

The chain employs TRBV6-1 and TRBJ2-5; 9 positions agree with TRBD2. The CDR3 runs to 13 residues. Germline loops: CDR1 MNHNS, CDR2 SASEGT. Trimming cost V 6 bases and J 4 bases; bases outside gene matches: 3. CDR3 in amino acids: CASRYSGRETQYF. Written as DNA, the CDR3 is TGTGCCAGCAGATATAGCGGGAGAGAGACCCAGTACTTC.

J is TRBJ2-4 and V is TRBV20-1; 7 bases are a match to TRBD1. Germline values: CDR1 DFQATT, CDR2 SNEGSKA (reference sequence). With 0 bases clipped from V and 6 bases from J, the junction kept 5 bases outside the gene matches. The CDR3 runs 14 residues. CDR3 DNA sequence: TGCAGTGCTAGAGAGAGGCGACAGGGAAACATTCAGTACTTC. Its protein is CSARERRQGNIQYF.

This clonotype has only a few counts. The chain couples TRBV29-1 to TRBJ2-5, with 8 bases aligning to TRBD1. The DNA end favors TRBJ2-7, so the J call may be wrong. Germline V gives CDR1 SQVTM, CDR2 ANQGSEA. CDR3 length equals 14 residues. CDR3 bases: TGCAGCGTGGGTGGGACAGGCCCTCGGAACGAGCAGTACTTC. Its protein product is CSVGGTGPRNEQYF.

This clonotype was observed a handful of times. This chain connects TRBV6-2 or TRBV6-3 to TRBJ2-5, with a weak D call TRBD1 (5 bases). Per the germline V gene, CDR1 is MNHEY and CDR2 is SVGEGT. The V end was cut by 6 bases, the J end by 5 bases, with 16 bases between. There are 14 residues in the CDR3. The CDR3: CASSRQKRRETQYF. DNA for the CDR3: TGTGCCAGCAGCCGACAGAAGAGAAGGGAGACCCAGTACTTC.

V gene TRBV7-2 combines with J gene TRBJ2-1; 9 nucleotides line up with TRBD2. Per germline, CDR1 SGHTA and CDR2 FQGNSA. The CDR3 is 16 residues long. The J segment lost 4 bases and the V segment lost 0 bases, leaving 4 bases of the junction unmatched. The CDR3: CASSLAPTSGYNEQFF. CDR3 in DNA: TGTGCCAGCAGCTTAGCCCCGACTAGCGGTTACAATGAGCAGTTCTTC.

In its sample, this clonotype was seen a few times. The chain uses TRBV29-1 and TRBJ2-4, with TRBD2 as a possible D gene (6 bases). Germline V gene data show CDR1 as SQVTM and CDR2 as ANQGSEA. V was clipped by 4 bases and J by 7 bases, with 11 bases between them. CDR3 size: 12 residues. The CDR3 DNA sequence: TGCAGCGTTGTGGAGGGTGTCAACATTCAGTACTTC. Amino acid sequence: CSVVEGVNIQYF.

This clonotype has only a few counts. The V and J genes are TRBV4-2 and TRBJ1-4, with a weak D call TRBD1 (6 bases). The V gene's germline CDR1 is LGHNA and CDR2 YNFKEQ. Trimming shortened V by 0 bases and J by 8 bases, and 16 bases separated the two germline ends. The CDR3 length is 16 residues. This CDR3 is CASSQDGGRGAEKLFF. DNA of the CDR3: TGTGCCAGCAGCCAAGATGGGGGGCGGGGGGCGGAAAAACTGTTTTTT.

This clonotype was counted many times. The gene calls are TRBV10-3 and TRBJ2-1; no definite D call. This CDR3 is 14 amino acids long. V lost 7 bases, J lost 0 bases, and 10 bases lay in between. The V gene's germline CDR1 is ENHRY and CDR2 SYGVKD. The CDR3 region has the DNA TGTGCCATCATGAGGACGGGCTCCTACAATGAGCAGTTCTTC. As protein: CAIMRTGSYNEQFF.

This chain's CDR3 is CASSLLPAMLGSYEQYF. The DNA of the CDR3 is TGTGCCAGCAGCTTACTGCCGGCCATGCTCGGCTCCTACGAGCAGTACTTC. The V call is TRBV7-2, the J call TRBJ2-7; D uncertain. CDR1 is SGHTA and CDR2 is FQGNSA in the germline V gene. The CDR3 sequence is 17 residues long. V was cut by 2 bases and J by 0 bases, with 17 bases left in between. Combining the CDR3 with reference TRBV7-2 and TRBJ2-7 gives the whole variable domain GAGVSQSPSNKVTEKGKDVELRCDPISGHTALYWYRQSLGQGLEFLIYFQGNSAPDKSGLPSDRFSAERTGGSVSTLTIQRTQQEDSAVYLCASSLLPAMLGSYEQYFGPGTRLTVT.

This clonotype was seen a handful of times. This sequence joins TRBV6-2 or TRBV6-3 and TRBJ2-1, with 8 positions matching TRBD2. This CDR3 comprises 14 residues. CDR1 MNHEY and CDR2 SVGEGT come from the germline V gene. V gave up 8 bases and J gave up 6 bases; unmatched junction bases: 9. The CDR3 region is CASAPGTSFNEQFF. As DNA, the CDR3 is TGTGCCAGCGCTCCCGGGACTAGTTTCAATGAGCAGTTCTTC.

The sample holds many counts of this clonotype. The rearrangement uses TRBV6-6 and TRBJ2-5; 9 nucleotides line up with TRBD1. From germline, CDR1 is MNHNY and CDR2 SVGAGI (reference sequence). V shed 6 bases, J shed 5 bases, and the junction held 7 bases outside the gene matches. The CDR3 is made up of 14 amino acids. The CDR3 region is CASRWDRARETQYF. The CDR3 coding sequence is TGTGCCAGCAGGTGGGACAGGGCGAGGGAGACCCAGTACTTC.